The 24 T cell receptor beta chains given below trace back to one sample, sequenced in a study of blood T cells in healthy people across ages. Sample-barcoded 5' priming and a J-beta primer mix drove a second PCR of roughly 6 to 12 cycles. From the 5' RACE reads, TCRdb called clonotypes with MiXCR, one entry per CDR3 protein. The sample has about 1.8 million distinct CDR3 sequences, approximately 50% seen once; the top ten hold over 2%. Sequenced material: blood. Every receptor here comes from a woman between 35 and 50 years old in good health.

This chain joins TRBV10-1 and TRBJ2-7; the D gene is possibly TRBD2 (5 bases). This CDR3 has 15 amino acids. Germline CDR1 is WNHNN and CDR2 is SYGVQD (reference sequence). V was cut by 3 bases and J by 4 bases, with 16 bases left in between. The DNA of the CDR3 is TGCGCCAGCAGTGACCCCCACGGGGATCATTACGAGCAGTACTTC. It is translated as CASSDPHGDHYEQYF.

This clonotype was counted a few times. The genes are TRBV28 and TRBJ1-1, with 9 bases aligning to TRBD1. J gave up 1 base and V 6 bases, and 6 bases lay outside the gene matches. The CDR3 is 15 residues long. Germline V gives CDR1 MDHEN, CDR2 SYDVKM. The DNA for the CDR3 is TGTGCCAGCAGCCCCGGGACAGGGCCGAACACTGAAGCTTTCTTT. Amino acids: CASSPGTGPNTEAFF.

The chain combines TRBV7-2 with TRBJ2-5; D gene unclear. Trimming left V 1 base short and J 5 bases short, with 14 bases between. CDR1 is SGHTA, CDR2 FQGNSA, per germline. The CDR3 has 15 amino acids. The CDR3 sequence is CASSLDQGSGETQYF. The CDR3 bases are TGTGCCAGCAGCTTAGACCAAGGCTCCGGGGAGACCCAGTACTTC.

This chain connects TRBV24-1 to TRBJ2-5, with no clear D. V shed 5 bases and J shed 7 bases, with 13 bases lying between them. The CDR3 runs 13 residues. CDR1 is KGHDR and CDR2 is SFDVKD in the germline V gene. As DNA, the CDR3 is TGTGCCACCAGTGCCGGGTACGGTCGGACCCAGTACTTC. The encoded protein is CATSAGYGRTQYF.

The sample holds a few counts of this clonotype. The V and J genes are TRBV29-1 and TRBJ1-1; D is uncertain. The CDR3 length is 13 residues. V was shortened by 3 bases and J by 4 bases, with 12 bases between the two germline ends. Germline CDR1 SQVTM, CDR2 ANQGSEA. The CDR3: CSVERGDSTEAFF. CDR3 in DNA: TGCAGCGTTGAGCGAGGAGATAGCACTGAAGCTTTCTTT.

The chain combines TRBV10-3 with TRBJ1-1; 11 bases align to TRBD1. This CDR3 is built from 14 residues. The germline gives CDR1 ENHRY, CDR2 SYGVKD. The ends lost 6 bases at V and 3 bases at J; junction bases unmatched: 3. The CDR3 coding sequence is TGTGCCATCAGGGAGGGACAGGGGGACACTGAAGCTTTCTTT. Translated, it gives CAIREGQGDTEAFF.

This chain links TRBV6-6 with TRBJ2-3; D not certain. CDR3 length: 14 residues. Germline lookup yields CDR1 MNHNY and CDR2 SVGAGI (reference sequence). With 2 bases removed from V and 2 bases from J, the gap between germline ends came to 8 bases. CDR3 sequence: CASSYQIPTDTQYF. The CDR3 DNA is TGTGCCAGCAGTTACCAGATCCCCACAGATACGCAGTATTTT.

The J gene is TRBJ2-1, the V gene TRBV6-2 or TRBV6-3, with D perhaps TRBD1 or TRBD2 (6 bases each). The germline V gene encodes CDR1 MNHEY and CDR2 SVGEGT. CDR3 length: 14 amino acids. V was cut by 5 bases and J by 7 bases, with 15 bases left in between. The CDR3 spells CASSRRGAANEQFF. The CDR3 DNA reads TGTGCCAGCAGTCGAAGGGGGGCGGCAAATGAGCAGTTCTTC.

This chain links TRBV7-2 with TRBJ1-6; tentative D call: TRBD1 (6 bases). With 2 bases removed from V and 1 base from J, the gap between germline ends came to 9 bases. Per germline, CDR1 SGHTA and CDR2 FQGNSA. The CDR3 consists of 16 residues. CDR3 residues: CASSLKGGSYNSPLHF. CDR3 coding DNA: TGTGCCAGCAGCTTAAAAGGGGGATCCTATAATTCACCCCTCCACTTT.

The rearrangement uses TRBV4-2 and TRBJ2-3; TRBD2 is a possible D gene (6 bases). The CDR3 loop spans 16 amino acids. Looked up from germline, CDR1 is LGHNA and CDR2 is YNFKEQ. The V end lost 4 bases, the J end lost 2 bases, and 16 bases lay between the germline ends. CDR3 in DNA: TGTGCCAGCAGCCCCGGGACTCCACAATACACAGATACGCAGTATTTT. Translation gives CASSPGTPQYTDTQYF.

The CDR3 DNA sequence: TGCAGTGCTTACCTTCAGACGGAGCCGGGAGGATTCTGGAATGAGCAGTTCTTC. Its translation is CSAYLQTEPGGFWNEQFF. The chain uses TRBV20-1 and TRBJ2-1; 7 bases fit TRBD2. The germline V gene encodes CDR1 DFQATT and CDR2 SNEGSKA (reference sequence). V lost 5 bases to trimming and J lost 7 bases; unmatched junction nucleotides: 23. CDR3 length: 18 residues.

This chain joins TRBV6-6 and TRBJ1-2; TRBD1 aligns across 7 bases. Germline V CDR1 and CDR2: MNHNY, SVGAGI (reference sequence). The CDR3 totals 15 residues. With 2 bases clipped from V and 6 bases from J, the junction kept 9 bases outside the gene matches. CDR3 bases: TGTGCCAGCAGTTACGGGCAGGGGGAGGTAGATGGCTACACCTTC. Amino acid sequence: CASSYGQGEVDGYTF.

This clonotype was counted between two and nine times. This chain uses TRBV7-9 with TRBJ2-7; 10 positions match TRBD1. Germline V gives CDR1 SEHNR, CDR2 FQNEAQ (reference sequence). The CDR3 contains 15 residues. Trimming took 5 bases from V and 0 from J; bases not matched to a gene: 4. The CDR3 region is CASSRQGANSYEQYF. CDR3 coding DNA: TGTGCCAGCAGCCGACAGGGGGCCAACTCCTACGAGCAGTACTTC.

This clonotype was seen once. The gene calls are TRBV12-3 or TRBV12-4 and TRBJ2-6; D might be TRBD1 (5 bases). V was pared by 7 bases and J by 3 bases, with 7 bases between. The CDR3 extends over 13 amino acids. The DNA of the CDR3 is TGTGCCAGCAAGCAGGGTGGGGCCAACGTCCTGACTTTC. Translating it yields CASKQGGANVLTF.

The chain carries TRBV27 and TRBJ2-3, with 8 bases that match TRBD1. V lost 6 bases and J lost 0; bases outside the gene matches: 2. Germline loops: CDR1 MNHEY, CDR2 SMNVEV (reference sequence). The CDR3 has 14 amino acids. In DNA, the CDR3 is TGTGCCAGCAGATGGACAGGGAGCACAGATACGCAGTATTTT. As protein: CASRWTGSTDTQYF.

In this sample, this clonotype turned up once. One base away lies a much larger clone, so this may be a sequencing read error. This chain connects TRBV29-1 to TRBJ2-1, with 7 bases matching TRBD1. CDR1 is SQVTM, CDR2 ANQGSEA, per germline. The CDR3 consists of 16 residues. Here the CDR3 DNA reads TGCAGCATTGAAGGGGAAACAGGGGAAGGTTACAATGAGCAGTTCTTC. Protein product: CSIEGETGEGYNEQFF.

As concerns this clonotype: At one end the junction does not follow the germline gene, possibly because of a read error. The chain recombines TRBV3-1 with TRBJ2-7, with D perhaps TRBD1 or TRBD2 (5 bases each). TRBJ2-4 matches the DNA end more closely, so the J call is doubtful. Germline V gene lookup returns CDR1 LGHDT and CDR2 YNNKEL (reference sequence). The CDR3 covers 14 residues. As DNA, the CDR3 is TGTGCCGGCAGCCAAGAGGGGAGAGGAAACATTCAGTACTTC. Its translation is CAGSQEGRGNIQYF.

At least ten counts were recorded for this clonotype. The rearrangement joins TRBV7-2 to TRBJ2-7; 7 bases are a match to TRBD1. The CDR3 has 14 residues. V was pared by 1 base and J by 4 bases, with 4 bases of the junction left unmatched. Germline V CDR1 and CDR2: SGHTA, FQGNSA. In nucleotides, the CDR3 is TGTGCCAGCAGCTTAGAGGGGGCGTGGTACGAGCAGTACTTC. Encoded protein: CASSLEGAWYEQYF.

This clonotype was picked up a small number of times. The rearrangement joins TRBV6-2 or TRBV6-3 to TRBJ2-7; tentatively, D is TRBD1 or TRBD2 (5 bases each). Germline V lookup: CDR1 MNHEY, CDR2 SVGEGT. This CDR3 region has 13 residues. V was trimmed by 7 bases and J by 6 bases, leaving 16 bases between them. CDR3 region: CASNPLRELEQYF. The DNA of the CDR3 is TGTGCCAGCAACCCACTCAGGGAGCTCGAGCAGTACTTC.

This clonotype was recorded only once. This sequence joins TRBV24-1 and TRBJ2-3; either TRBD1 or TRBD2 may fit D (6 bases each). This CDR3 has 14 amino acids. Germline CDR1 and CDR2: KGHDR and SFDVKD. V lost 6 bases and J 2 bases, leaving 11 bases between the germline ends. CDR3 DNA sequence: TGTGCCACCAGTTGGGGGGCCAACACAGATACGCAGTATTTT. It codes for CATSWGANTDTQYF.

CDR3 bases: TGTGCCAGCAGCCAGGGTTTCGGGTATGGCTACACCTTC. Amino acid sequence: CASSQGFGYGYTF. The chain uses TRBV4-2 and TRBJ1-2; D gene unclear. Germline CDR1 reads LGHNA; CDR2 reads YNFKEQ. V was cut by 3 bases and J by 5 bases, with 10 bases left in between. This CDR3 contains 13 residues.

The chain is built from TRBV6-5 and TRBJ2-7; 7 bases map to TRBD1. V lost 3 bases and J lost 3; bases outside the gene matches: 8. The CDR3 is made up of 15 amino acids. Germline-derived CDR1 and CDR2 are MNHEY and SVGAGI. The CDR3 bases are TGTGCCAGCAGTTATCGACAGGGTCAAATCTACGAGCAGTACTTC. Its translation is CASSYRQGQIYEQYF.

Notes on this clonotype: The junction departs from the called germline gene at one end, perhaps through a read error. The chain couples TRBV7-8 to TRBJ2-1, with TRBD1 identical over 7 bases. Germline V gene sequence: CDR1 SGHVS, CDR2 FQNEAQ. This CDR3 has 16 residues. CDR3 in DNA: TGTGCTAGCAGCCCAAACACTCCGACAGGGAAGGATGAGCAGTTCTTC. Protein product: CASSPNTPTGKDEQFF.

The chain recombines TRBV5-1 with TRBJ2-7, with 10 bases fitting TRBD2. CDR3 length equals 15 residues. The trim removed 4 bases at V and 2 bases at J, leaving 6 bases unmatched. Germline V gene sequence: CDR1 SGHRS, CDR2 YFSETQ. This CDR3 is CASSPGLAAPYEQYF. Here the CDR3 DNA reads TGCGCCAGCAGCCCCGGACTAGCGGCTCCCTACGAGCAGTACTTC.